This T cell receptor beta chain emerged from a study of T-cell reconstitution after alpha-beta-depleted transplantation in children. This clonotype showed up many times. Antigen: not known. Molecular barcoding with unique molecular identifiers was used for the TCRbeta library. TCRdb re-derived calls from the PCR reads in MiXCR, one entry per CDR3 protein. The sample holds a few hundred thousand distinct CDR3 sequences, 5.5% to 7% seen once. Whole-study findings and limits: Alpha-beta T cells present about two months after transplant were reported to originate from several hundred expanded graft clones. Fresh T-cell production supplied most of the T-cell counts and diversity seen one year after transplant.

V was trimmed by 4 bases and J by 1 base, leaving 13 bases between them. Germline V CDR1 and CDR2: MNHEY, SVGAGI. There are 15 residues in the CDR3. The chain couples TRBV6-5 to TRBJ1-1, with TRBD1 as a possible D gene (5 bases). The sample consisted of PBMCs, taken before TCRalphabeta/CD19-depleted stem cell transplant. The receptor was isolated from a boy between 2 and 10 years old with acute lymphoblastic leukemia, due to receive a stem cell transplant. CDR3 region: CASSFRDLWNTEAFF. The DNA for the CDR3 is TGTGCCAGCAGTTTCCGGGACCTGTGGAACACTGAAGCTTTCTTT.